This TCR beta chain was sequenced for a study of T cell changes during pregnancy in multiple sclerosis. Profiled with immunoSEQ multiplex PCR; TCRdb holds only in-frame clones, not every one. Found here are 75,000 to 100,000 clones, roughly 91% of them singletons; the top ten hold approximately 1.6%. The CDR3 has 14 amino acids. CDR1 SNHLY and CDR2 FYNNEI come from the germline V gene. The V and J ends lost 4 bases and 4 bases respectively, with 13 bases between them. The specimen was peripheral blood, collected after pregnancy. The V and J genes are TRBV2 and TRBJ1-2; no definite D call. This receptor was identified in a female donor in good health, enrolled as a control in a pregnancy study. CDR3 bases: TGTGCCAGCAGTGGAGGGATCGGCTTCTATGGCTACACCTTC. It specifies CASSGGIGFYGYTF. The complete variable domain, with remaining parts taken from reference TRBV2 and TRBJ1-2, reads EPEVTQTPSHQVTQMGQEVILRCVPISNHLYFYWYRQILGQKVEFLVSFYNNEISEKSEIFDDQFSVERPDGSNFTLKIRSTKLEDSAMYFCASSGGIGFYGYTFGSGTRLTVV.